This section outlines one T cell receptor beta chain sequence together with its context. This record comes from a study of technical replicates of blood from a handful of donors. This table comes from immunoSEQ multiplex PCR, and its TCRdb copy is limited to in-frame clones, with some not included. The repertoire consists of under 75,000 clones, with 80% to 95% occurring once and the leading ten covering more than 4%. The material sequenced was PBMCs. The clonotype comes from a human donor in good health. Some clones in this sample may be carry-over from other donors' samples.

CDR3 nucleotide sequence: TGTGCCAGCAGCCAATCGTACAGGTCCCCAAATCAGCCCCAGCATTTT. Translation: CASSQSYRSPNQPQHF. The gene calls are TRBV16 and TRBJ1-5; D might be TRBD1 (5 bases). CDR3 length equals 16 residues. The germline CDR1 and CDR2 sequences are KGHSY and FQNENV. V was shortened by 0 bases and J by 4 bases, with 13 bases between the two germline ends.